A single sample gave rise to the 20 T cell receptor beta chains below, sequenced in a study of regulatory T cells in long-lasting Graves disease. iRepertoire HTBI primers and Arm-PCR of CDR3 regions built TCR beta libraries. MiXCR, applied by TCRdb to the multiplex PCR reads, yields one record per CDR3 protein. The sample carries about 350,000 distinct CDR3 sequences, roughly 15% recorded once. Time point defined: newly diagnosed GD, antithyroid drugs for less than 3 months. PBMC RNA was the source of the TCR library. The same specimen was also included in a second study, on T cells in Graves' hyperthyroidism and ophthalmopathy.

Sequences were derived from peripheral blood mononuclear cells (PBMCs), sampled at new diagnosis, from a patient treated with antithyroid drugs. The origin of the receptors is a woman between 18 and 29 years old with Graves disease.

This clonotype was detected a few times. The chain has TRBV13 and TRBJ1-1; D remains unclear. CDR1 is PRHDT and CDR2 is FYEKMQ in the germline V gene (reference sequence). The germline V and J ends were trimmed by 3 bases and 2 bases, with 7 bases remaining between them. There are 13 residues in the CDR3. CDR3 bases: TGTGCCAGCAGCTTTCGTGAAAACACTGAAGCTTTCTTT. Its translation: CASSFRENTEAFF.

Turning to this clonotype: One end of the junction is discordant with germline, which a read error may explain. The chain carries TRBV3-1 and TRBJ2-1; weak D call: TRBD1 (5 bases). The CDR3 extends over 15 amino acids. Per germline, CDR1 LGHDT and CDR2 YNNKEL (reference sequence). Here the CDR3 DNA reads TGTGCGAGGAGCCGAATGGGCCAGGGTTCCAATGGGCAGTTCTTC. It specifies CARSRMGQGSNGQFF.

In the case of this clonotype: A read error is likely here: a far larger clone is one base away. The missing conserved phenylalanine or tryptophan at the end of this CDR3 makes a read error likely. The DNA is left out, because the CDR3 cannot be placed on it with certainty; the CDR3 is given as TCRdb lists it. The chain couples TRBV11-2 to TRBJ2-1; TRBD1, the table's D call, was not compared with the DNA. The CDR3 numbers 16 amino acids, ends counted. Germline CDR1 and CDR2: SGHAT and FQNNGV. The CDR3 loop reads CASSLDQGPSPDTQYL.

This clonotype has at least ten counts. This chain joins TRBV2 and TRBJ2-1; TRBD2 agrees at 10 bases. CDR3 length: 16 residues. Germline V lookup: CDR1 SNHLY, CDR2 FYNNEI. The trim removed 6 bases at V and 9 bases at J, leaving 14 bases unmatched. The CDR3 reads CASRSKAGTSATEQFF. The CDR3 DNA is TGTGCCAGCAGATCCAAAGCCGGGACTAGCGCAACTGAGCAGTTCTTC.

Ten or more counts support this clonotype. The rearrangement joins TRBV11-2 to TRBJ2-7, with D tentatively TRBD1 or TRBD2 (5 bases each). The V gene's germline CDR1 is SGHAT and CDR2 FQNNGV. Trimming stripped 5 bases from V and 7 bases from J, with 15 bases between. CDR3 size: 13 residues. The CDR3 loop reads CASSPGPIFEQYF. DNA of the CDR3: TGTGCCAGCAGCCCGGGACCAATATTTGAGCAGTACTTC. The full variable domain, with the rest looked up from reference TRBV11-2 and TRBJ2-7, is EAGVAQSPRYKIIEKRQSVAFWCNPISGHATLYWYQQILGQGPKLLIQFQNNGVVDDSQLPKDRFSAERLKGVDSTLKIQPAKLEDSAVYLCASSPGPIFEQYFGPGTRLTVT.

The chain joins TRBV11-2 to TRBJ2-7; 14 bases are a match to TRBD2. Germline V gene data show CDR1 as SGHAT and CDR2 as FQNNGV. The CDR3 extends over 18 amino acids. The V gene end was trimmed by 1 base and the J gene end by 7 bases; junction bases not matched to a gene: 12. CDR3 bases: TGTGCCAGCAGCTTAGGACTAGCGGGGGGGCTAGCGGGAGGAGAGCAGTACTTC. This translates into CASSLGLAGGLAGGEQYF.

This clonotype was recorded a few times. The chain is built from TRBV10-1 and TRBJ2-3; D ambiguous. The CDR3 runs to 14 residues. Between the trimmed V and J ends, which lost 6 bases and 1 base, there was a span of 11 bases. The germline CDR1 and CDR2 sequences are WNHNN and SYGVQD (reference sequence). The CDR3 sequence: CASRPNIGTDTQYF. DNA of the CDR3: TGCGCCAGCAGACCGAATATAGGCACAGATACGCAGTATTTT.

This clonotype was seen only once. It may be a read error: a sequence one base away is much more abundant. This chain links TRBV9 with TRBJ2-7, with 11 positions matching TRBD2. The CDR3 is made up of 16 amino acids. V trimming: 4 bases; J trimming: 2 bases; junction bases outside the gene matches: 8. The germline V gene encodes CDR1 SGDLS and CDR2 YYNGEE. The CDR3 nucleotides are TGTGCCAGCAGCCCAATGACTAGCGGGGCTCCCTACGAGCAGTACTTC. Encoded protein: CASSPMTSGAPYEQYF.

This clonotype has at least ten counts. J is TRBJ2-5 and V is TRBV29-1, with 11 bases aligning to TRBD1. The CDR3 contains 15 residues. J gave up 3 bases and V 4 bases, and 7 bases lay outside the gene matches. Germline assignment: CDR1 SQVTM and CDR2 ANQGSEA. The CDR3 DNA reads as TGCAGCGTTGCCTACGGGACAGGGGGTAAAGAGACCCAGTACTTC. Translating gives CSVAYGTGGKETQYF.

This clonotype was observed at least ten times. The junction departs from the called germline gene at one end, perhaps through a read error. J is TRBJ2-3 and V is TRBV5-4; 15 bases are a match to TRBD2. The germline CDR1 and CDR2 sequences are SGHNT and YYREEE (reference sequence). There are 16 residues in the CDR3. CDR3 loop: CASSRGLAGGPDTQYF. The CDR3 DNA reads TGCGCCAGCAGCCGAGGACTAGCGGGAGGGCCAGATACGCAGTATTTT.

The chain is built from TRBV4-1 and TRBJ2-2; 7 bases line up with TRBD1. Germline trimming cut 5 bases from V and 4 bases from J; bases unmatched to any gene: 10. This CDR3 is built from 16 residues. From germline, CDR1 is MGHRA and CDR2 YSYEKL. The CDR3 reads CASSEIDRAVTGELFF. CDR3 DNA sequence: TGCGCCAGCAGCGAGATAGACAGGGCCGTCACCGGGGAGCTGTTTTTT.

This clonotype was counted many times. The chain joins TRBV28 to TRBJ2-1; maybe TRBD1 (6 bases). The V and J ends lost 2 bases and 5 bases respectively, with 19 bases between them. CDR1 and CDR2 from the germline V gene are MDHEN and SYDVKM. The CDR3 length is 17 residues. The DNA of the CDR3 is TGTGCCAGCAGTTTAGACAGGACACGACCCCGACACAATGAGCAGTTCTTC. It specifies CASSLDRTRPRHNEQFF. Full variable domain (outside the CDR3, taken from reference TRBV28 and TRBJ2-1): DVKVTQSSRYLVKRTGEKVFLECVQDMDHENMFWYRQDPGLGLRLIYFSYDVKMKEKGDIPEGYSVSREKKERFSLILESASTNQTSMYLCASSLDRTRPRHNEQFFGPGTRLTVL.

The V and J genes are TRBV2 and TRBJ1-5; no clear D. CDR3 length equals 14 residues. Germline V lookup: CDR1 SNHLY, CDR2 FYNNEI. V was shortened by 6 bases and J by 3 bases, with 12 bases between the two germline ends. CDR3 DNA: TGTGCCAGCAGGGGCCGAGTCAACAATCAGCCCCAGCATTTT. The encoded protein is CASRGRVNNQPQHF.

This clonotype was detected many times. V is TRBV11-2 and J is TRBJ2-1; maybe TRBD2 (7 bases). CDR1 SGHAT and CDR2 FQNNGV come from the germline V gene. The V gene lost 7 bases and the J gene lost 0 bases, with 16 bases spanning the gap. This CDR3 is 16 amino acids long. The CDR3 loop is CASTKGGVTSYNEQFF. The DNA for the CDR3 is TGTGCCAGCACCAAAGGGGGGGTAACCTCCTACAATGAGCAGTTCTTC.

V gene TRBV6-1 combines with J gene TRBJ1-6, with 8 nucleotides matching TRBD1. Germline CDR1 reads MNHNS; CDR2 reads SASEGT. CDR3 size: 13 residues. With 7 bases clipped from V and 11 bases from J, the junction kept 7 bases outside the gene matches. The CDR3 bases are TGTGCCAGCACAGGACAGGGAGGGACACCCCTCCACTTT. Translating gives CASTGQGGTPLHF.

V usage is TRBV14 and J usage is TRBJ2-1; 14 nucleotides align to TRBD2. Germline V CDR1 and CDR2: SGHDN, FVKESK. The CDR3 spans 17 residues. The V segment lost 5 bases and the J segment 8 bases; nucleotides outside the gene matches: 11. CDR3 in DNA: TGTGCCAGCAGCGATCCCGGGACTAGCGGGAGTATCTATGAGCAGTTCTTC. This encodes CASSDPGTSGSIYEQFF.

Many counts were recorded for this clonotype. The junction does not match germline at one end; this may be a read error. CDR3 amino acids: CASSLTATEKLFF. In DNA form, the CDR3 reads TGCGCCAGCAGCTTGACGGCGACTGAAAAACTGTTTTTT. V usage is TRBV5-5 and J usage is TRBJ1-4; D unclear. CDR1 and CDR2 (germline): SGHKS, YYEKEE (reference sequence). The CDR3 sequence is 13 residues long.

This clonotype came up many times. The CDR3 DNA reads as TGTGCCAGCAGGGGGGCAGAGTCGGGCTATGGCTACACCTTC. Translating it yields CASRGAESGYGYTF. This sequence joins TRBV7-9 and TRBJ1-2; D possibly corresponds to TRBD1 (6 bases). Germline V gives CDR1 SEHNR, CDR2 FQNEAQ (reference sequence). The V end lost 6 bases, the J end lost 4 bases, and 15 bases lay between the germline ends. The length of the CDR3 is 14 residues.

This clonotype has a count of ten or more. The chain has TRBV28 and TRBJ2-2; TRBD2 aligns across 8 bases. Germline loops: CDR1 MDHEN, CDR2 SYDVKM. The CDR3 totals 16 residues. Trimming took 6 bases from V and 6 from J; bases not matched to a gene: 12. DNA of the CDR3: TGTGCCAGCAGCCCCGCCTGGACTAGCTCCCCCGGGGAGCTGTTTTTT. Amino acid sequence: CASSPAWTSSPGELFF.

This clonotype has a count of ten or more. V gene TRBV2 combines with J gene TRBJ2-7; 14 nucleotides match TRBD2. Germline V CDR1 and CDR2: SNHLY, FYNNEI. The CDR3 has 17 amino acids. The trim removed 8 bases at V and 3 bases at J, leaving 12 bases unmatched. CDR3 sequence: CASEGTSGSSGYYEQYF. CDR3 DNA: TGTGCCAGCGAAGGGACTAGCGGGAGTAGTGGCTACTACGAGCAGTACTTC. Together with reference TRBV2 and TRBJ2-7, the CDR3 gives the full variable domain: EPEVTQTPSHQVTQMGQEVILRCVPISNHLYFYWYRQILGQKVEFLVSFYNNEISEKSEIFDDQFSVERPDGSNFTLKIRSTKLEDSAMYFCASEGTSGSSGYYEQYFGPGTRLTVT.